This is a list of T cell receptor beta chains from one sample in a study of cytomegalovirus exposure and HLA in healthy donors. Sequencing was performed with immunoSEQ multiplex PCR; in TCRdb, only in-frame clones are kept and a portion is missing. This repertoire shows about 160,000 clones, roughly 90% found once; its top ten account for almost 2%. Source material: PBMCs. The receptors originated from a woman aged 18-29 years in good health and CMV-seronegative. CDR3s include the opening cysteine and the closing phenylalanine or tryptophan. Each record gives: CDR3 DNA, CDR3 protein, V gene, D gene, J gene, clone size. The D gene is left open where the match is weak. Size is stated for part of the rows, as once, few or many counts, or as a class when the clone is expanded.

TGTGCCAGCAGTTATTCTGTGCACAGTGACTATGGCTACACCTTC CASSYSVHSDYGYTF TRBV6-5 - TRBJ1-2 -
TGTGCCAGCACCCCCCGGGACAGCTCCTACGAGCAGTACTTC CASTPRDSSYEQYF TRBV5-5 TRBD1 TRBJ2-7 -
TGTGCCAGCAGGCCGGGACATTTCGTCTACACCTTC CASRPGHFVYTF TRBV6-6 - TRBJ1-2 -
TGTGCCAGCAGTCAGGACAGGGTGGCGAACACCGGGGAGCTGTTTTTT CASSQDRVANTGELFF TRBV28 TRBD1 TRBJ2-2 -
TGTGCCAGCAGTGACGGAGACCGTCACACAGATACGCAGTATTTT CASSDGDRHTDTQYF TRBV6-1 - TRBJ2-3 few
TGCGCCAGCAGCTTCCCGAGGGATACGCAGTATTTT CASSFPRDTQYF TRBV5-1 - TRBJ2-3 -
TGTGCCAGCAGCCCCCGTGGCGGGGCCGGAAACACCATATATTTT CASSPRGGAGNTIYF TRBV7-9 - TRBJ1-3 -
TGTGCCAGCAGTTTACCGGCTGGAAACACCATATATTTT CASSLPAGNTIYF TRBV28 - TRBJ1-3 -
TGTGCCAGCAGCGGAAATCCCAGGGGTGACACTGAAGCTTTCTTT CASSGNPRGDTEAFF TRBV9 - TRBJ1-1 once
TGTGCCACGGGGGCGGGACAGGCGCATCAGCCCCAGCATTTT CATGAGQAHQPQHF TRBV21-1 - TRBJ1-5 -
TGTGCCAGCAGCCAATACCGGCTGACAGGGTACTATGGCTACACCTTC CASSQYRLTGYYGYTF TRBV28 TRBD1 TRBJ1-2 -
TGTGCCAGCAGCTTTCCACTAGCGGGCTTAGACACCGGGGAGCTGTTTTTT CASSFPLAGLDTGELFF TRBV7-9 TRBD2 TRBJ2-2 -
TGTGCCAGCAGCCCCCAGGGGGCGCCCTATGGCTACACCTTC CASSPQGAPYGYTF TRBV7-9 TRBD1 TRBJ1-2 -
TGTGCCTGGAGTGTACGCTCGAGCTCCTACAATGAGCAGTTCTTC CAWSVRSSSYNEQFF TRBV30 - TRBJ2-1 -
TGTGCCAGCACCATTGGGGGGGGGTGGATCCCCGGGGAGCTGTTTTTT CASTIGGGWIPGELFF TRBV28 TRBD2 TRBJ2-2 -
TGCGCCAGCCTTGACGGGACAGGGAGCTCCTATAATTCACCCCTCCACTTT CASLDGTGSSYNSPLHF TRBV10-2 TRBD1 TRBJ1-6 once
TGTGCCAGCAGCTTCCCGCGGGAGTACGAGCAGTACTTC CASSFPREYEQYF TRBV5-5 TRBD2 TRBJ2-7 -
TGCGCCAGCAGCCTCGGGACTAGCGGGAAAGAGACCCAGTACTTC CASSLGTSGKETQYF TRBV5-1 TRBD2 TRBJ2-5 -
TGTGCCATCAGTGAGATCCAGGGGGCTGGTTCGGCTGGCTACACCTTC CAISEIQGAGSAGYTF TRBV10-3 TRBD1 TRBJ1-2 -
TGTGCCAGCAGTGAAGCGCTTCAGGGTAGCAATCAGCCCCAGCATTTT CASSEALQGSNQPQHF TRBV2 - TRBJ1-5 -
TGTGCTTTGGGCAGAAGCTACGAGCAGTACTTC CALGRSYEQYF TRBV30 - TRBJ2-7 -
TGTGCCAGCAGCTTGGGAGATAGGCAGGGGATCAATCAGCCCCAGCATTTT CASSLGDRQGINQPQHF TRBV7-9 - TRBJ1-5 once
TGTGCCATCAGTGGCCTAGGGGGCGGGGAGACCCAGTACTTC CAISGLGGGETQYF TRBV10-3 TRBD1 TRBJ2-5 -